This TCR beta chain was observed in a study of control samples from healthy donors and cancer patients. TCRdb keeps only in-frame clones here, not all; method: immunoSEQ multiplex PCR. The table has around 190,000 clones, more than 80% seen once. Of note for this clone: Germline is not matched at one junction end, which may reflect a read error.

The CDR3 covers 14 residues. Per the germline V gene, CDR1 is SGHRS and CDR2 is YFSETQ. This TCR was recovered from a man aged 25-40 years in good health. Sequencing was performed on blood. The V gene is TRBV5-1, the J gene TRBJ2-3; the D gene is possibly TRBD1 (5 bases). The CDR3 DNA reads TGCGCCAGCAGCTTGGCGAGGATGACAGATGCGCAGTATTTT. This translates into CASSLARMTDAQYF.